This TCR beta chain was recovered during a study of CD8 T cells in ankylosing spondylitis. For TCR beta, libraries came from quantitative 5'-RACE with molecular barcodes. TCRdb reprocessed the 5' RACE reads with MiXCR, giving one entry per CDR3 protein. The sample has just over 350,000 distinct CDR3 sequences; 20% to 25% are singletons. This clonotype was detected a few times. V was pared by 6 bases and J by 3 bases, with 17 bases between. CDR1 is MDHEN, CDR2 SYDVKM, per germline. The CDR3 is made up of 15 amino acids. The origin of this receptor is a male donor with ankylosing spondylitis or in good health (not recorded which). The sample comprised blood, either unsorted or a sorted T cell fraction (not recorded which). This chain connects TRBV28 to TRBJ2-5; tentative D call: TRBD2 (5 bases). The CDR3 spells CASSPDEAEEETQYF. The DNA for the CDR3 is TGTGCCAGCAGCCCGGACGAAGCGGAGGAAGAGACCCAGTACTTC.